The clone carrying this T cell receptor (beta chain) was counted only a few times. The authors ran a second PCR of roughly 6 to 11 cycles using a sample-barcoded 5' primer and a J-beta primer mix. Every single cDNA molecule received a tag from a template-switch adaptor with 12 random nucleotides. TCRdb reanalysed the 5' RACE reads using MiXCR and keeps one entry per CDR3 protein. The sample has roughly 800,000 distinct CDR3 sequences; 58% are singletons. This sample is drawn from a study of blood T cells in healthy people across ages. The wider study: The capture of about one barcoded beta molecule per two T cells was achieved by template switching.

CDR3 length: 16 amino acids. Germline loops: CDR1 SGHAT, CDR2 FQDESV (reference sequence). V was clipped by 1 base and J by 0 bases, with 11 bases between them. The chain joins TRBV11-1 to TRBJ2-3; D gene unclear. The sequencing input was blood. This receptor was obtained from a young man in good health. The CDR3 DNA sequence: TGTGCCAGCAGCTTAGGGACCCGCCTAAGCACAGATACGCAGTATTTT. Translating it yields CASSLGTRLSTDTQYF.